This paragraph reports one T cell receptor beta chain. Antigen specificity is unknown. Profiling relied on immunoSEQ multiplex PCR, and the TCRdb table lists in-frame clones only, not all of them. Of 250,000 to 350,000 clones listed, 85% to 90% were seen once; the top ten hold about 0.86%. Among the 120 or so subjects of the validation cohort, separate from the approximately 660-subject first cohort, were the donors. The record originates from a study of cytomegalovirus exposure and HLA in healthy donors. Turning to the study itself: It was reported in a later analysis that the roughly 120 validation repertoires used the same platform as the approximately 690 first-cohort repertoires.

Overall study results and limits: A subsequent analysis found that TCR clusters from the first cohort also tended to co-occur in the approximately 130 validation repertoires, with 90% to 95% of cluster scores above 0. Rare TCR sequences predominated, though certain public TCRs were found in many donors.

Sequences were obtained from PBMCs. This TCR was sampled from a young woman in good health and CMV-seronegative.

In DNA, the CDR3 is TGTGCCAGCAGCGGGGCTTTAGCGGGCTCCTACAATGAGCAGTTCTTC. Residues: CASSGALAGSYNEQFF. The chain combines TRBV5-4 with TRBJ2-1; 7 bases agree with TRBD2. In germline, CDR1 is SGHNT, CDR2 YYREEE (reference sequence). J was trimmed by 0 bases and V by 4 bases; bases with no gene match: 7. The CDR3 contains 16 residues.